The entry that follows covers one T cell receptor beta chain sequence. Antigen specificity is unknown. Between the trimmed V and J ends, which lost 7 bases and 5 bases, there was a span of 17 bases. This CDR3 comprises 15 residues. The source of the sample is a study of CD8 T cells in ankylosing spondylitis. The authors made TCR beta libraries by quantitative 5'-RACE with molecular barcodes. Using its own MiXCR run on the 5' RACE reads, TCRdb lists one record per CDR3 protein. In the table there are 470,000 or so distinct CDR3 sequences, roughly 25% of which are singletons. Study-level results: Seemingly characteristic of ankylosing spondylitis blood was a TCR beta motif consisting of 7 or 8 highly homologous variants. Existing reports had already noted some motif variants in reactive arthritis synovial fluid and blood. Reportedly, disease-linked clones are significantly enriched in ankylosing spondylitis patients' matched synovial fluid.

J is TRBJ1-4 and V is TRBV12-3 or TRBV12-4, with D possibly being TRBD1 (6 bases). The sequencing input was blood, either unsorted or a sorted T cell fraction (not recorded which). This clonotype was obtained from a male donor with ankylosing spondylitis. The CDR3: CASKDGGRGNEKLFF. CDR3 DNA: TGTGCCAGCAAAGACGGGGGCAGAGGAAATGAAAAACTGTTTTTT.